This T cell receptor (beta chain) came from a study of OX40 agonist ivuxolimab in advanced cancers. Background on the study: Intravenous ivuxolimab was administered to patients every 2 weeks at 0.01 to 10 mg/kg. Partial response was recorded in three patients: one hepatocellular carcinoma and two cutaneous melanoma cases.

V lost 3 bases, J lost 7 bases, and 9 bases stayed unmatched. CDR3 length: 15 residues. Germline V gene lookup returns CDR1 LNHDA and CDR2 SQIVND (reference sequence). Produced via immunoSEQ multiplex PCR; TCRdb's table is partial and in-frame only. The sample has tens of thousands of clones; nearly 90% are singletons. The rearrangement joins TRBV19 to TRBJ1-5; 7 bases match TRBD1. The sample consisted of CD4+ or CD8+ T cells sorted from blood, taken in a trial of the OX40 agonist ivuxolimab. This receptor was taken from an adult with an advanced solid tumor such as melanoma, head and neck, liver or kidney cancer. The CDR3 loop is CASSILDREEQPQHF. Written as DNA, the CDR3 is TGTGCCAGTAGTATCCTTGACAGGGAGGAACAGCCCCAGCATTTT.